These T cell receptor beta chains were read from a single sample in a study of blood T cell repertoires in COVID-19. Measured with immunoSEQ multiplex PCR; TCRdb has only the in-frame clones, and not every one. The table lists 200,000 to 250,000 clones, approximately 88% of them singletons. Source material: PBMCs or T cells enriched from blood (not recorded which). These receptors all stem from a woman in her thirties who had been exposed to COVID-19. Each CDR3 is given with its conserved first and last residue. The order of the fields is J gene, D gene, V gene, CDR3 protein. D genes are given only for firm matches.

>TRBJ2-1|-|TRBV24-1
CATSEYTREQFF
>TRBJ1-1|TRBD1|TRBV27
CASSLLGQGNTEAFF
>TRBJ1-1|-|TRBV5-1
CASSLEGARNTEAFF
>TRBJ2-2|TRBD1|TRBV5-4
CASSRVGTANTGELFF
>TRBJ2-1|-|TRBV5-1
CASSLIQKSSYNEQFF
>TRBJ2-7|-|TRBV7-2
CASSFGLRSYEQYF
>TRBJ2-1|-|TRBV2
CASGHANEQFF
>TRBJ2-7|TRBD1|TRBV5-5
CASSLGQGAHEQYF
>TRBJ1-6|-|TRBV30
CAWSVGVSPLHF
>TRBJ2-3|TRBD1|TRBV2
CASSSDRAFSTDTQYF
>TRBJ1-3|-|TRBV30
CAWSSMFSGNTIYF
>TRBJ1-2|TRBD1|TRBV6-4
CASSDTDREPYGYTF
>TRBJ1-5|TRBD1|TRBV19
CASSLGQDSNQPQHF
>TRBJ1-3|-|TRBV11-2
CASSLTPGNTIYF
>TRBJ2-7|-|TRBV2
CASSRDRYEQYF
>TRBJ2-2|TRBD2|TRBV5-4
CASSPAGVTGELFF
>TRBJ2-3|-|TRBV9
CASSVEDRRGIGQYF
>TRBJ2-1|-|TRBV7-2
CASSLVAASSYNEQFF
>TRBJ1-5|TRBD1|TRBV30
CAWSGTGNQPQHF
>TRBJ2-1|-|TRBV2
CASSGQGGGYNEQFF
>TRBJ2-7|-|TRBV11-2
CASSLQGGYEQYF
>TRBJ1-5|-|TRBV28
CASSQPQGFNQPQHF
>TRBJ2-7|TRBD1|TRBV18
CASSPRQGYEQYF
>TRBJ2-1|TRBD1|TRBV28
CASSRTGGRPYNEQFF
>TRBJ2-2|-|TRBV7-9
CASSLESGRELFF
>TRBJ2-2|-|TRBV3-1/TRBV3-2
CASSQGGTGELFF
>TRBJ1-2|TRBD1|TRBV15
CATSREGTGGPNYGYTF
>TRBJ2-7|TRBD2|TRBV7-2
CASSFSGTSVNTQYF
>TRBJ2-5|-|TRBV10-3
CAISGGWGSGQETQYF
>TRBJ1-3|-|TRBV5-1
CASSLAQSSGNTIYF
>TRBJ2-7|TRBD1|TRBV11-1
CASSLAGTGVYEQYF